This is a list of T cell receptor beta chains from one sample in a study of post-analysis software for immune sequencing data. One entry per CDR3 protein, called by TCRdb with MiXCR from the PCR reads. In the table there are approximately 660,000 distinct CDR3 sequences, approximately 60% of which are singletons. Sequencing was performed on blood. The receptors stem from a girl aged 2 to 10 with multiple sclerosis. Each CDR3 is given with its conserved first and last residue. Each record gives: D gene, J gene, V gene, clone size, CDR3 protein, CDR3 DNA. The D gene is left open where the match is weak. Some rows mark clone size as missing; the rest say once, few, many or name a class of expanded clone.

>NA|TRBJ2-1|TRBV5-1|NA
CASSFPRGSYNEQFF
TGCGCCAGCAGCTTCCCCCGGGGGTCCTACAATGAGCAGTTCTTC
>NA|TRBJ2-1|TRBV29-1|NA
CGVSTGSSYNEQFF
TGCGGCGTTTCTACAGGGAGCTCCTACAATGAGCAGTTCTTC
>NA|TRBJ2-4|TRBV3-1|NA
CASSQEGGENIQYF
TGTGCCAGCAGCCAAGAGGGTGGTGAAAACATTCAGTACTTC
>TRBD1|TRBJ2-3|TRBV12-3/TRBV12-4|NA
CASRKPGQGTDTQYF
TGTGCCAGCAGGAAACCGGGACAGGGCACAGATACGCAGTATTTT
>NA|TRBJ1-4|TRBV7-9|NA
CASSLPQGYEKRFF
TGTGCCAGCAGCCTACCACAGGGATATGAAAAACGGTTTTTT
>TRBD1|TRBJ2-1|TRBV6-5|few
CASSTRTGYNEQFF
TGTGCCAGCAGTACCAGGACAGGGTACAATGAGCAGTTCTTC
>TRBD1|TRBJ1-1|TRBV28|NA
CASSFGTGRDRVLAFF
TGTGCCAGCAGTTTCGGTACCGGTCGGGACAGGGTTCTAGCTTTCTTT
>NA|TRBJ2-7|TRBV27|NA
CASWTDSSYEQYF
TGTGCCAGCTGGACAGATAGTTCCTACGAGCAGTACTTC
>TRBD2|TRBJ2-3|TRBV10-3|NA
CAISQTSGNTDTQYF
TGTGCCATCAGCCAGACTAGCGGGAACACAGATACGCAGTATTTT
>NA|TRBJ2-5|TRBV6-4|NA
CASSDSFSLLPYNEQYF
TGTGCCAGCAGTGACTCGTTCAGTTTACTACCTTACAATGAGCAGTACTTC
>NA|TRBJ2-5|TRBV13|once
CASSPEGDQTQYF
TGTGCCAGCAGCCCCGAAGGCGATCAGACCCAGTACTTC
>TRBD1|TRBJ2-7|TRBV29-1|few
CSAIAQGTYEQYF
TGCAGCGCCATCGCACAGGGGACCTACGAGCAGTACTTC
>NA|TRBJ1-2|TRBV20-1|few
CSAVEGAAYGYTF
TGCAGTGCCGTCGAAGGGGCGGCATATGGCTACACCTTC
>NA|TRBJ2-5|TRBV5-6|few
CASIWTTQETQYF
TGTGCCAGCATCTGGACTACCCAAGAGACCCAGTACTTC
>NA|TRBJ1-2|TRBV4-1|many
CASSQVGYGYTF
TGTGCCAGCAGCCAGGTGGGGTATGGCTACACCTTC
>TRBD1|TRBJ2-5|TRBV11-2|NA
CAGSAQQGTLETQYF
TGTGCCGGCAGCGCCCAACAGGGGACGTTGGAGACCCAGTACTTC
>NA|TRBJ2-5|TRBV5-4|NA
CASSSRTAPQETQYF
TGTGCCAGCAGCTCCCGGACAGCTCCTCAAGAGACCCAGTACTTC